The 9 T cell receptor beta chains given below trace back to one sample, sequenced in a study of long-term antiretroviral therapy in people with HIV. This was the immunoSEQ v3.0 assay at survey level. Profiling relied on immunoSEQ multiplex PCR, and the TCRdb table lists in-frame clones only, not all of them. The sample records 25,000 to 35,000 clones, about 96% being singletons. Source: unsorted PBMCs, taken 6.5 to 6.6 years after starting antiretroviral therapy. Source of these receptors: a man younger than 40 with HIV.

The V and J genes are TRBV6-1 and TRBJ1-6; unclear D gene. The V end lost 5 bases, the J end lost 7 bases, and 9 bases lay between the germline ends. CDR3 length: 13 amino acids. In germline, CDR1 is MNHNS, CDR2 SASEGT. The CDR3 DNA follows: TGTGCCAGCAGTCTCGGACGGAATTCACCCCTCCACTTT. Protein sequence: CASSLGRNSPLHF.

The gene calls are TRBV5-1 and TRBJ1-1; a weak D match, TRBD1 (5 bases). The CDR3 runs 16 residues. The ends were cut back, 4 bases at V and 5 bases at J, with 21 bases in the middle. CDR1 SGHRS and CDR2 YFSETQ come from the germline V gene. CDR3 nucleotides: TGCGCCAGCAGCCGCATATCGACAGCCCAGGGAACTGAAGCTTTCTTT. Amino acid sequence: CASSRISTAQGTEAFF. The variable domain in full, completed from reference TRBV5-1 and TRBJ1-1, reads KAGVTQTPRYLIKTRGQQVTLSCSPISGHRSVSWYQQTPGQGLQFLFEYFSETQRNKGNFPGRFSGRQFSNSRSEMNVSTLELGDSALYLCASSRISTAQGTEAFFGQGTRLTVV.

The rearrangement uses TRBV6-6 and TRBJ1-5; D is perhaps TRBD1 (5 bases). Trimming removed 7 bases from V and 9 bases from J, with 13 bases in between. Germline V gene data show CDR1 as MNHNY and CDR2 as SVGAGI (reference sequence). The CDR3 covers 12 residues. CDR3 loop: CASTDSQGPQHF. In nucleotides, the CDR3 is TGTGCCAGCACCGACAGTCAGGGGCCCCAGCATTTT.

The V gene is TRBV4-1, the J gene TRBJ1-2; D is unclear. Germline CDR1 is MGHRA and CDR2 is YSYEKL. The CDR3 consists of 14 residues. V lost 4 bases and J lost 5, with 14 bases in between. The CDR3 sequence is CASSPRDPGYGYTF. Written as DNA, the CDR3 is TGCGCCAGCAGCCCGCGCGACCCGGGGTATGGCTACACCTTC.

V and J are TRBV5-5 and TRBJ2-7; 9 bases agree with TRBD1. Per germline, CDR1 SGHKS and CDR2 YYEKEE (reference sequence). CDR3 length equals 14 residues. Unmatched junction bases numbered 5, after V lost 4 bases and J lost 3 bases. CDR3 protein: CASSPGTGFYEQYF. DNA for the CDR3: TGTGCCAGCAGCCCCGGGACAGGGTTCTACGAGCAGTACTTC.

This chain connects TRBV28 to TRBJ1-1; perhaps TRBD1 as D (5 bases). Germline values: CDR1 MDHEN, CDR2 SYDVKM. Trimming removed 5 bases at V and 1 base at J, with 14 bases between. CDR3 length: 15 amino acids. CDR3: CASSLETAWNTEAFF. Written as DNA, the CDR3 is TGTGCCAGCAGTCTCGAGACAGCTTGGAACACTGAAGCTTTCTTT.

The gene calls are TRBV7-2 and TRBJ1-5, with a tentative D call TRBD1 (6 bases). Trimming took off 2 bases at V and 5 bases at J, with 19 bases between the two ends. CDR1 is SGHTA, CDR2 FQGNSA, per germline. The CDR3 runs 17 residues. CDR3 residues: CASSLSVRVGQYQPQHF. CDR3 sequence (DNA): TGTGCCAGCAGCTTATCAGTTAGGGTGGGACAATATCAGCCCCAGCATTTT.

The V gene is TRBV7-9, the J gene TRBJ2-5, with 12 bases that match TRBD2. This CDR3 is built from 14 residues. The V and J ends lost 5 bases and 4 bases, in that order; junction bases with no gene match: 2. The germline gives CDR1 SEHNR, CDR2 FQNEAQ (reference sequence). Here the CDR3 DNA reads TGTGCCAGCAGCCCGACTAGCGGGAGAGAGACCCAGTACTTC. Its protein product is CASSPTSGRETQYF.

The V gene is TRBV5-1, the J gene TRBJ2-7; tentative D call: TRBD1 (5 bases). The germline V and J ends were trimmed by 4 bases and 0 bases, with 20 bases remaining between them. The CDR3 has 17 residues. The V gene's germline CDR1 is SGHRS and CDR2 YFSETQ. The chain's CDR3 is CASSLRTGFGFSYEQYF. The CDR3 nucleotides read TGCGCCAGCAGCCTACGAACAGGCTTTGGGTTCTCCTACGAGCAGTACTTC.